Each of the 19 T cell receptor beta chains below was sequenced from the same sample in a study of identical twins. TCRdb used MiXCR to reprocess the 5' RACE reads, holding one entry per CDR3 protein. The sample has 400,000 to 600,000 distinct CDR3 sequences; 20% to 25% are singletons. This sample was also put to use in a study of yellow fever vaccine responses in identical twins.

The sequencing input was CD4+ T cells sorted from blood. The receptors originated from a young woman in good health.

The rearrangement uses TRBV3-1 and TRBJ1-2; TRBD1 agrees at 7 bases. CDR3 size: 13 residues. The J segment lost 6 bases and the V segment lost 1 base, leaving 2 bases of the junction unmatched. Germline lookup yields CDR1 LGHDT and CDR2 YNNKEL (reference sequence). The CDR3 DNA reads as TGTGCCAGCAGCCAAGTAGGGGGCCATGGCTACACCTTC. This codes for CASSQVGGHGYTF.

This clonotype has a handful of counts. The chain has TRBV12-3 or TRBV12-4 and TRBJ2-1; the match to TRBD2 covers 10 bases. The CDR3 is made up of 16 amino acids. The V and J ends lost 7 bases and 7 bases, in that order; junction bases with no gene match: 13. The CDR3 DNA is TGTGCCAGCAACAAAAGACTAAGCGGGGGGGCTAATGAGCAGTTCTTC. It translates to CASNKRLSGGANEQFF.

A few counts support this clonotype. The rearrangement joins TRBV11-2 to TRBJ2-5; 7 bases agree with TRBD2. Germline V lookup: CDR1 SGHAT, CDR2 FQNNGV. With 4 bases clipped from V and 7 bases from J, the junction kept 21 bases outside the gene matches. The CDR3 totals 18 residues. In DNA form, the CDR3 reads TGTGCCAGCAGCTCCCACCCTGATATAGCGGGCTCTCTCGGGACCCAGTACTTC. Translating gives CASSSHPDIAGSLGTQYF.

The rearrangement links TRBV18 to TRBJ2-5, with D tentatively TRBD1 (5 bases). V was trimmed by 0 bases and J by 5 bases, leaving 10 bases between them. The CDR3 is 14 residues long. Germline V gives CDR1 KGHSH, CDR2 LQKENI. The CDR3 sequence: CASSPPGRAETQYF. The CDR3 coding sequence is TGTGCCAGCTCACCACCGGGCAGGGCCGAGACCCAGTACTTC.

This clonotype was seen more than once but under ten times. This chain connects TRBV6-1 to TRBJ2-7; tentatively, D is TRBD1 (6 bases). Germline CDR1 and CDR2: MNHNS and SASEGT. Trimming took off 6 bases at V and 1 base at J, with 16 bases between the two ends. This CDR3 comprises 15 residues. Written as DNA, the CDR3 is TGTGCCAGCAGATCTCTCTGGGACACTTCCTACGAGCAGTACTTC. It translates to CASRSLWDTSYEQYF.

The chain links TRBV24-1 to TRBJ2-4; a possible D gene is TRBD1 (6 bases). V was clipped by 3 bases and J by 0 bases, with 20 bases between them. The CDR3 length is 19 residues. CDR1 is KGHDR and CDR2 is SFDVKD in the germline V gene. The CDR3 nucleotides are TGTGCCACCAGTGATGCCGGGACACCAGACTCCTTAGCCAAAAACATTCAGTACTTC. It translates to CATSDAGTPDSLAKNIQYF.

The V gene is TRBV6-5, the J gene TRBJ1-1; TRBD1 matches 9 bases. CDR1 MNHEY and CDR2 SVGAGI come from the germline V gene. The CDR3 length is 18 residues. Trimming cost V 0 bases and J 0 bases; bases outside gene matches: 8. The CDR3 here is CASSYSEPDRGMNTEAFF. The CDR3 region has the DNA TGTGCCAGCAGTTACTCGGAACCAGACAGGGGGATGAACACTGAAGCTTTCTTT.

V and J are TRBV19 and TRBJ1-5, with TRBD1 matching over 7 bases. The CDR3 has 15 amino acids. CDR1 LNHDA and CDR2 SQIVND come from the germline V gene (reference sequence). J lost 1 base, V lost 5 bases, and 5 bases had no gene match. The CDR3 DNA sequence: TGTGCCAGTAGTGATAGGGGGCTCAGCAATCAGCCCCAGCATTTT. Translation gives CASSDRGLSNQPQHF.

The gene calls are TRBV20-1 and TRBJ2-7, with 8 bases identical to TRBD2. This CDR3 is built from 13 residues. Trimming took 5 bases from V and 0 from J; bases not matched to a gene: 3. Per germline, CDR1 DFQATT and CDR2 SNEGSKA (reference sequence). CDR3 nucleotide sequence: TGCAGTGCTTTACTAGCGGACTCCTACGAGCAGTACTTC. Translated, it gives CSALLADSYEQYF.

This clonotype was seen a few times. The chain carries TRBV7-3 and TRBJ1-2; TRBD1 matches 11 bases. This CDR3 has 17 residues. CDR1 and CDR2 from the germline V gene are SGHTA and FQGTGA. The V gene end was trimmed by 5 bases and the J gene end by 8 bases; junction bases not matched to a gene: 16. The CDR3 sequence: CASSTGQGAAGFSGYTF. CDR3 nucleotide sequence: TGTGCCAGCAGCACCGGACAGGGGGCAGCTGGATTTTCGGGCTACACCTTC.

A few counts support this clonotype. The chain recombines TRBV3-1 with TRBJ2-2; D remains unclear. The CDR3 runs 13 residues. Deletions cut 4 bases from V and 8 bases from J, with 11 bases between. Germline-derived CDR1 and CDR2 are LGHDT and YNNKEL (reference sequence). CDR3 DNA: TGTGCCAGCAGCCCGGCTAGTGGGGGGGAGCTGTTTTTT. Translated, it gives CASSPASGGELFF.

The rearrangement joins TRBV5-1 to TRBJ2-5; TRBD2 aligns across 8 bases. CDR3 length equals 15 residues. Looked up from germline, CDR1 is SGHRS and CDR2 is YFSETQ. V gave up 2 bases and J gave up 5 bases; unmatched junction bases: 8. CDR3 region: CASSFSGGAGETQYF. The CDR3 nucleotides are TGCGCCAGCAGCTTCTCCGGGGGGGCCGGGGAGACCCAGTACTTC.

This clonotype has just a few counts. The V call is TRBV29-1, the J call TRBJ1-2; D gene unclear. The CDR3 spans 10 residues. Trimming cost V 7 bases and J 8 bases, with 11 bases left between them. Germline assignment: CDR1 SQVTM and CDR2 ANQGSEA. CDR3 DNA sequence: TGCAGCGCCTCACCGGGGGGCTACACCTTC. Its protein product is CSASPGGYTF.

This clonotype was observed a handful of times. CDR3 protein: CASREKVAARNEQFF. Written as DNA, the CDR3 is TGCGCCAGCAGAGAGAAGGTAGCGGCGAGAAATGAGCAGTTCTTC. The chain links TRBV5-1 to TRBJ2-1, with D possibly being TRBD2 (6 bases). V was shortened by 5 bases and J by 7 bases, with 19 bases between the two germline ends. The CDR3 totals 15 residues. Per germline, CDR1 SGHRS and CDR2 YFSETQ.

This clonotype was seen a few times. The CDR3 spells CAIRGGQGAYNEQFF. The CDR3 DNA follows: TGTGCCATCAGGGGGGGACAGGGCGCCTACAATGAGCAGTTCTTC. The chain combines TRBV10-3 with TRBJ2-1; 9 nucleotides agree with TRBD1. The CDR3 has 15 residues. Germline loops: CDR1 ENHRY, CDR2 SYGVKD. The V and J ends lost 6 bases and 2 bases, in that order; junction bases with no gene match: 5.

The chain recombines TRBV10-3 with TRBJ2-3, with TRBD2 matching over 13 bases. Germline loops: CDR1 ENHRY, CDR2 SYGVKD. V lost 3 bases and J lost 5; bases outside the gene matches: 8. The CDR3 spans 17 residues. The CDR3 loop is CAISEPGTSGVLDTQYF. The DNA for the CDR3 is TGTGCCATCAGTGAACCCGGGACTAGCGGGGTTTTAGATACGCAGTATTTT.

Only a few counts were recorded for this clonotype. The gene calls are TRBV12-3 or TRBV12-4 and TRBJ2-3, with TRBD2 identical over 7 bases. J was trimmed by 6 bases and V by 5 bases; bases with no gene match: 5. The CDR3 has 13 amino acids. In nucleotides, the CDR3 is TGTGCCAGCAGTATGAGGGAGGGGGATACGCAGTATTTT. It codes for CASSMREGDTQYF.

The rearrangement joins TRBV11-2 to TRBJ1-1, with 7 bases lining up with TRBD1. Germline assignment: CDR1 SGHAT and CDR2 FQNNGV. The CDR3 sequence is 16 residues long. Trimming removed 5 bases from V and 5 bases from J; junction bases left unmatched: 14. The CDR3 protein is CASSPGRGGGWTEAFF. In DNA, the CDR3 is TGTGCCAGCAGCCCCGGTCGAGGGGGCGGTTGGACTGAAGCTTTCTTT.

This chain links TRBV2 with TRBJ2-2; 9 bases map to TRBD2. Germline trimming cut 6 bases from V and 6 bases from J; bases unmatched to any gene: 8. CDR3 length: 15 amino acids. Germline CDR1 and CDR2: SNHLY and FYNNEI. CDR3 sequence: CASRELAGTSGELFF. CDR3 in DNA: TGTGCCAGCAGGGAGCTAGCGGGAACGTCCGGGGAGCTGTTTTTT.